The clone carrying this T cell receptor (beta chain) has more than one count but fewer than ten. The sample originates from a study of blood T cell repertoires in COVID-19. Turning to the study itself: The United States, Italy and Spain supplied acute and convalescent COVID-19 samples. Nucleic acid was either cDNA or gDNA, and it came from T cells, B-cell-depleted T cells, or PBMCs.

The CDR3 has 13 residues. Germline trimming cut 5 bases from V and 8 bases from J; bases unmatched to any gene: 5. Per germline, CDR1 SNHLY and CDR2 FYNNEI. Data came from immunoSEQ multiplex PCR; TCRdb stores just in-frame clones and leaves some out. The data contain approximately 470,000 clones, roughly 87% of them singletons. Sequences were obtained from PBMCs or T cells enriched from blood (not recorded which). The genes are TRBV2 and TRBJ1-2, with TRBD1 matching 10 bases. The sequence was obtained from a woman between 18 and 29 years old who had recovered from COVID-19. Here the CDR3 reads CASSSGQGLGYTF. DNA for the CDR3: TGTGCCAGCAGTTCGGGACAGGGGCTCGGCTACACCTTC.